The T cell receptor beta chain described here comes from a study of T cell responses to AZD1222 COVID-19 vaccine. Study details: Pooling was applied to second doses at about 4 or about 12 weeks. Findings of the study overall: Dominant at 160-218 and 743-854, vaccine-associated CD4 TCRs also spanned spike. Possibly, clonal diversity was underestimated; donors were largely white British and included more females. Nearly half of spike-specific TCRs reportedly go after variant regions that carry no mutations.

The CDR3 length is 15 residues. Germline V lookup: CDR1 MDHEN, CDR2 SYDVKM. V lost 9 bases to trimming and J lost 3 bases, with 17 bases between them. This clone was picked up a small number of times. Its antigen is not identified. The repertoire was sequenced with immunoSEQ multiplex PCR; TCRdb's copy has only in-frame clones and lacks some. The table includes approximately 170,000 clones, roughly 90% detected once. V and J are TRBV28 and TRBJ2-2; the D gene could be TRBD1 or TRBD2 (5 bases each). The sample consisted of peripheral blood, taken on day 0 of AZD1222 vaccination. This TCR derives from an adult in good health. The CDR3 sequence: CASREGMEDTGELFF. CDR3 coding DNA: TGTGCCAGTCGCGAGGGGATGGAGGACACCGGGGAGCTGTTTTTT.